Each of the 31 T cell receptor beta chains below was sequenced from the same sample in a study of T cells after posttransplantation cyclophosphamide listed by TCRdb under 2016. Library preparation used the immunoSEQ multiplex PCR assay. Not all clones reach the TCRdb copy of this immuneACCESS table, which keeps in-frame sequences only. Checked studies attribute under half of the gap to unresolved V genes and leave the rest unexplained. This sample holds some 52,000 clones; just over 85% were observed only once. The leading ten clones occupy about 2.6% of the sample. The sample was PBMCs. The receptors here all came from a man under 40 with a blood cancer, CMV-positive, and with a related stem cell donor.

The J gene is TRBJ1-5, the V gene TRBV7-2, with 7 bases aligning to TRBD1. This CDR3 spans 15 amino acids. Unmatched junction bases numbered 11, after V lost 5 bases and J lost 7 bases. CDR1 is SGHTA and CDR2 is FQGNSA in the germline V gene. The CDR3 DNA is TGTGCCAGCAGCCGCGAGGGACAGTCACGGCAGCCCCAGCATTTT. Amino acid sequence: CASSREGQSRQPQHF.

The DNA for the CDR3 is TGCAGCGTTGACCGGACAGGAATGAACACTGAAGCTTTCTTT. This codes for CSVDRTGMNTEAFF. V usage is TRBV29-1 and J usage is TRBJ1-1; 7 bases fit TRBD1. Germline loops: CDR1 SQVTM, CDR2 ANQGSEA. Trimming cost V 3 bases and J 0 bases; bases outside gene matches: 4. The CDR3 length is 14 residues.

The CDR3, as DNA: TGTGCCAGCAGCGGGGGACAGTATCCGTTCGACGAGCAGTACTTC. Encoded protein: CASSGGQYPFDEQYF. V and J are TRBV11-3 and TRBJ2-7, with 7 bases matching TRBD1. From germline, CDR1 is SGHNT and CDR2 YENEEA. The CDR3 is made up of 15 amino acids. After removal of 5 bases from V and 5 bases from J, the junction contained 12 bases not matched to a gene.

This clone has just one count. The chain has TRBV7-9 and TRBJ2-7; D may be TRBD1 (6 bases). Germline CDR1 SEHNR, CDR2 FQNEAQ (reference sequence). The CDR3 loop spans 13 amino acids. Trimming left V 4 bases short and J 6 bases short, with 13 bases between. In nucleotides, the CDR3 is TGTGCCAGCAGCTCTACAGGGTACAGCGAGCAGTACTTC. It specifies CASSSTGYSEQYF.

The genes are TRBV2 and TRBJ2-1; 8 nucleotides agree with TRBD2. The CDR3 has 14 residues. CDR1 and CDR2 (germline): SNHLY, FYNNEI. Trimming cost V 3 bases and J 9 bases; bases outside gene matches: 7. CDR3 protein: CASSDLDGRGEQFF. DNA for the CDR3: TGTGCCAGCAGTGATTTGGACGGGAGGGGTGAGCAGTTCTTC.

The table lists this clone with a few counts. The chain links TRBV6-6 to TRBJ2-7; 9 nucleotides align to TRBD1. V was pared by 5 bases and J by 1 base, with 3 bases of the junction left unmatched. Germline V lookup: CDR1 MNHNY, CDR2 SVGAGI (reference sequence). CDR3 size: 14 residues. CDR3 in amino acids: CASSPGTGSYEQYF. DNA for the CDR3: TGTGCCAGCAGTCCCGGGACAGGGTCCTACGAGCAGTACTTC.

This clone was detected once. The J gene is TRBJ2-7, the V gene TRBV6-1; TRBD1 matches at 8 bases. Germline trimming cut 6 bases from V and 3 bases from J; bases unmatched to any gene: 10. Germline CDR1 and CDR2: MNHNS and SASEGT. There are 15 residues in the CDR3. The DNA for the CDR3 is TGTGCCAGCAGCTCCCAGGGGGCGATTTACTACGAGCAGTACTTC. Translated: CASSSQGAIYYEQYF.

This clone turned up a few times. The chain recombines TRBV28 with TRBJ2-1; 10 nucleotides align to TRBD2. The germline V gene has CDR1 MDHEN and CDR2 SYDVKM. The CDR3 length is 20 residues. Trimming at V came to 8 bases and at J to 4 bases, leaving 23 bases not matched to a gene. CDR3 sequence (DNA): TGTGCCAGCGGTCTAAATCCCGGACAGTCTAGCGGGAGAAGGTACAATGAGCAGTTCTTC. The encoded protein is CASGLNPGQSSGRRYNEQFF. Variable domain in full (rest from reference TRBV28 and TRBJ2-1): DVKVTQSSRYLVKRTGEKVFLECVQDMDHENMFWYRQDPGLGLRLIYFSYDVKMKEKGDIPEGYSVSREKKERFSLILESASTNQTSMYLCASGLNPGQSSGRRYNEQFFGPGTRLTVL.

CDR3 DNA: TGTGCCAGTAGTATGGGGGCCGGGACCCACTACAATGAGCAGTTCTTC. Amino acids: CASSMGAGTHYNEQFF. V is TRBV19 and J is TRBJ2-1, with D perhaps matching TRBD1 (6 bases). This CDR3 spans 16 amino acids. Trimming shortened V by 3 bases and J by 3 bases, and 15 bases separated the two germline ends. CDR1 and CDR2 from the germline V gene are LNHDA and SQIVND (reference sequence).

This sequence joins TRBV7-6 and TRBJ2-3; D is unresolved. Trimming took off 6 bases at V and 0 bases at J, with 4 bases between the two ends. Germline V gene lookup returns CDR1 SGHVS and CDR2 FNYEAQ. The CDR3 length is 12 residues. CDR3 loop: CASSSSTDTQYF. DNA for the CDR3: TGTGCCAGCAGTTCTAGCACAGATACGCAGTATTTT.

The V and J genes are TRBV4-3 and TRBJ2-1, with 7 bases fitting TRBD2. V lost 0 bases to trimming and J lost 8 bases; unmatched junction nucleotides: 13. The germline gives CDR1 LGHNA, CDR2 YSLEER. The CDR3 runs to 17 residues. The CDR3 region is CASSQEARQGGRDEQFF. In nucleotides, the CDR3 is TGCGCCAGCAGCCAAGAAGCTCGTCAGGGAGGGCGGGATGAGCAGTTCTTC.

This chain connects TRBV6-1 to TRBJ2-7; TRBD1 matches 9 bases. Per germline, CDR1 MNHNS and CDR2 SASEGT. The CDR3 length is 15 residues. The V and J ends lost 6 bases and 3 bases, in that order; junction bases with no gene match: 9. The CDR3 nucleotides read TGTGCCAGCAGCCGCGGGACAGGGTTTAACTACGAGCAGTACTTC. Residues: CASSRGTGFNYEQYF.

The CDR3 is CSASQGTGVEAFF. In DNA form, the CDR3 reads TGCAGCGCCTCCCAAGGGACAGGAGTTGAAGCTTTCTTT. The V gene is TRBV29-1, the J gene TRBJ1-1; 8 positions match TRBD1. The CDR3 sequence is 13 residues long. V trimming: 7 bases; J trimming: 7 bases; junction bases outside the gene matches: 11. Germline-derived CDR1 and CDR2 are SQVTM and ANQGSEA.

CDR3 in amino acids: CASSGWGQTSYEQYF. In nucleotides, the CDR3 is TGTGCCAGCAGTGGGTGGGGACAGACCTCCTACGAGCAGTACTTC. V gene TRBV25-1 combines with J gene TRBJ2-7; 7 bases line up with TRBD1. Germline CDR1 and CDR2: MGHDK and SYGVNS. V was pared by 4 bases and J by 0 bases, with 6 bases of the junction left unmatched. This CDR3 has 15 residues.

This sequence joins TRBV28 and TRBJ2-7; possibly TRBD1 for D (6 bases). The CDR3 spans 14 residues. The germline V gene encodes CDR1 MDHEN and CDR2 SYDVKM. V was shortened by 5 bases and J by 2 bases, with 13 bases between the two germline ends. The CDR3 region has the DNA TGTGCCAGCAGTACTGGGACACCCCCCTACGAGCAGTACTTC. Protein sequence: CASSTGTPPYEQYF.

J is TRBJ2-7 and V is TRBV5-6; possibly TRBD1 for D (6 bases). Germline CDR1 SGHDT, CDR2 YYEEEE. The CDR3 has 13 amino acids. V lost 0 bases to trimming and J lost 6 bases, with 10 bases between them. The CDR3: CASSLGVGGEQYF. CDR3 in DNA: TGTGCCAGCAGCTTGGGGGTAGGGGGCGAGCAGTACTTC.

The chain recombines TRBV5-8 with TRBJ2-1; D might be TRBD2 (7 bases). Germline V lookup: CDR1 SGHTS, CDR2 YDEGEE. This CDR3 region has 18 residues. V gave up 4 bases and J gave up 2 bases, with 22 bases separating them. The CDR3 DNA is TGTGCCAGCAGCCCCTGGTTACAGGGAGGGTTCACCTACAATGAGCAGTTCTTC. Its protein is CASSPWLQGGFTYNEQFF.

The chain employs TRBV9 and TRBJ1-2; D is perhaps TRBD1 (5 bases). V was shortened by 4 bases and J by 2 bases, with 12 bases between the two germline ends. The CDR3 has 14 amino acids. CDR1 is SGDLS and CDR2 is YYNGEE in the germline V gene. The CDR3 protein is CASSSTGKNYGYTF. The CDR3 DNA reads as TGTGCCAGCAGCTCCACAGGAAAGAACTATGGCTACACCTTC.

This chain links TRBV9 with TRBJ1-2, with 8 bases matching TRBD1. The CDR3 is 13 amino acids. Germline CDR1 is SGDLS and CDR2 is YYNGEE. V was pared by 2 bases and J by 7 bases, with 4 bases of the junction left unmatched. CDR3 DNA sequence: TGTGCCAGCAGCGTCCCAGGGGGCCTTGGCTACACCTTC. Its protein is CASSVPGGLGYTF.

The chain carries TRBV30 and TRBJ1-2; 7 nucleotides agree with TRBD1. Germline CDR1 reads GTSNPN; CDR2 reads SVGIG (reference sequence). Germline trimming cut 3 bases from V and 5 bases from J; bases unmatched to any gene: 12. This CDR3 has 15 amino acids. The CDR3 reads CAWSAGQPAGYGYTF. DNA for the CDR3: TGTGCCTGGAGCGCGGGACAGCCGGCGGGTTATGGCTACACCTTC.

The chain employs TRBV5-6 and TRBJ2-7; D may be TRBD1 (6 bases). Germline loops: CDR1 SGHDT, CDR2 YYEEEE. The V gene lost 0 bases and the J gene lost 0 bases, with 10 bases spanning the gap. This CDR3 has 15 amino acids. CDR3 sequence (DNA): TGTGCCAGCAGCTTGGGGCAGGGGATCTCCTACGAGCAGTACTTC. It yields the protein CASSLGQGISYEQYF.

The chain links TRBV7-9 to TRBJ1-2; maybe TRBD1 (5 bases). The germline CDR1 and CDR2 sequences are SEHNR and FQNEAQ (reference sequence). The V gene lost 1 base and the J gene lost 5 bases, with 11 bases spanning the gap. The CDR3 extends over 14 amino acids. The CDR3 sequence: CASSLDPDRYGYTF. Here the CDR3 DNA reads TGTGCCAGCAGCTTAGACCCCGACAGATATGGCTACACCTTC.

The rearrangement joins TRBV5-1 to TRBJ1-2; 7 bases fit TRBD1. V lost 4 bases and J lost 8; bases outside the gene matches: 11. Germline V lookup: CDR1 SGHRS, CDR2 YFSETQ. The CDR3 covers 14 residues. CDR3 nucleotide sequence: TGCGCCAGCAGCCATCTACAGGGGACGGGGGGCTACACCTTC. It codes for CASSHLQGTGGYTF.

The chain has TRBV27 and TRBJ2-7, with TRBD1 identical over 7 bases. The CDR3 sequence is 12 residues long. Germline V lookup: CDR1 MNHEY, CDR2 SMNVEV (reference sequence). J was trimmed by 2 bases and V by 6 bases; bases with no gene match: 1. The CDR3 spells CASRGQAYEQYF. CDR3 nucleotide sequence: TGTGCCAGCAGAGGACAGGCCTACGAGCAGTACTTC.

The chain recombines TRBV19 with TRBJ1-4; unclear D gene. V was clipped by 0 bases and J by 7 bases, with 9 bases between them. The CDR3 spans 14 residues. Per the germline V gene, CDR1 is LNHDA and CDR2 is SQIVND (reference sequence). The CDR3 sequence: CASSIDGGSEKLFF. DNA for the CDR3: TGTGCCAGTAGTATAGATGGAGGTAGTGAAAAACTGTTTTTT.

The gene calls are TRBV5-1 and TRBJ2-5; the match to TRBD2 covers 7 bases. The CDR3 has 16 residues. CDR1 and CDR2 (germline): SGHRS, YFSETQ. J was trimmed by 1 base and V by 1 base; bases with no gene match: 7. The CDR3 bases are TGCGCCAGCAGCTTGTGGGAGGGCCGGTTCCAAGAGACCCAGTACTTC. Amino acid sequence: CASSLWEGRFQETQYF.

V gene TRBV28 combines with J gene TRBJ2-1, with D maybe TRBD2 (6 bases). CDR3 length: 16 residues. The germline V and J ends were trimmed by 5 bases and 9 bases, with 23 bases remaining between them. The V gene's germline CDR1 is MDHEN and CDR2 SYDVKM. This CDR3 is CASSPPTGTVGGEQFF. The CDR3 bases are TGTGCCAGCAGTCCGCCTACCGGGACGGTCGGGGGTGAGCAGTTCTTC.

CDR3 DNA: TGTGCCAGCAGTTTAAGACAGGTCAGCCCCATATATTTT. Protein product: CASSLRQVSPIYF. The rearrangement joins TRBV28 to TRBJ1-3; possible D gene TRBD1, 6 bases. The germline V and J ends were trimmed by 2 bases and 11 bases, with 13 bases remaining between them. Germline-derived CDR1 and CDR2 are MDHEN and SYDVKM. The CDR3 is made up of 13 amino acids.

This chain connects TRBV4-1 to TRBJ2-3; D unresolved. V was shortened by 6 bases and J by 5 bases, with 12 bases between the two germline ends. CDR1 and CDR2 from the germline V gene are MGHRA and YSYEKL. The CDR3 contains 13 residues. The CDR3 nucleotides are TGCGCCAGCAGTCGAAAAGCCGAAGATACGCAGTATTTT. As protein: CASSRKAEDTQYF.

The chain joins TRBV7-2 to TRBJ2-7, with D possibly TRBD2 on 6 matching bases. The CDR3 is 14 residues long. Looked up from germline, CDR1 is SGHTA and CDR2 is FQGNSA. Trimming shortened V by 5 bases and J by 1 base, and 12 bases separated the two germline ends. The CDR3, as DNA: TGTGCCAGCAGCCCGTCGGGAGTATCCTACGAGCAGTACTTC. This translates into CASSPSGVSYEQYF.

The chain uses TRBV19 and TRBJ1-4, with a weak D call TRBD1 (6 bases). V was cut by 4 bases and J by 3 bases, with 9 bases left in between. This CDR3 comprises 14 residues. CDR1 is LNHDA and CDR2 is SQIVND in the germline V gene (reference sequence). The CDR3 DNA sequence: TGTGCCAGTAGTACAGGGGCGGCTAATGAAAAACTGTTTTTT. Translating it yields CASSTGAANEKLFF.